The clone carrying this T cell receptor (beta chain) showed up just once. The data were obtained in a study of blood T cell repertoires in COVID-19. The overall study: COVID-19 samples collected from the United States, Italy and Spain covered acute and convalescent phases.

This CDR3 spans 16 amino acids. Losses at the gene ends were 4 bases for V and 4 bases for J; bases not matched to a gene: 8. From germline, CDR1 is MNHEY and CDR2 SVGEGT. Original processing methods: Reference gene primer amplification gave nucleated cell count estimates. The table came from immunoSEQ multiplex PCR; TCRdb's copy has only in-frame clones and leaves some out. Clone size and the V and J calls come from that table; the DNA yielded D and trimming. Here the sample spans 100,000 or so clones, approximately 81% being singletons. This TCR derives from a man aged 80 or over with acute or convalescent COVID-19. This chain links TRBV6-2 or TRBV6-3 with TRBJ2-5; TRBD1 aligns across 11 bases. The sample was peripheral blood. The CDR3 sequence is CASSSGQGAWGETQYF. Here the CDR3 DNA reads TGTGCCAGCAGTTCCGGACAGGGGGCTTGGGGAGAGACCCAGTACTTC.